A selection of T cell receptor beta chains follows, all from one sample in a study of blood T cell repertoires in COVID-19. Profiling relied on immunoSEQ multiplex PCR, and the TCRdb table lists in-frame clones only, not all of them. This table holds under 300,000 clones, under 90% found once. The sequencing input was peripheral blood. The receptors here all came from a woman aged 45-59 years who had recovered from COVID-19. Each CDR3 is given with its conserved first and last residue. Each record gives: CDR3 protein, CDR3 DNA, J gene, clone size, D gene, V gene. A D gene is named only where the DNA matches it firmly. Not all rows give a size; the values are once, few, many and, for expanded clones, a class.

CDR3 protein: CASSPNSGGPYNEQFF
CDR3 DNA: TGTGCCAGCAGTCCGAATAGCGGGGGACCCTACAATGAGCAGTTCTTC
J gene: TRBJ2-1
clone size: -
D gene: TRBD2
V gene: TRBV6-2/TRBV6-3

CDR3 protein: CASSLRRDSQETQYF
CDR3 DNA: TGTGCCAGCAGCCTCCGGAGGGACAGCCAAGAGACCCAGTACTTC
J gene: TRBJ2-5
clone size: -
D gene: -
V gene: TRBV3-1/TRBV3-2

CDR3 protein: CASSLEPGYEQYF
CDR3 DNA: TGTGCCAGCAGCTTAGAACCGGGTTACGAGCAGTACTTC
J gene: TRBJ2-7
clone size: -
D gene: -
V gene: TRBV11-2

CDR3 protein: CASSVSRTGNFYEQYF
CDR3 DNA: TGTGCCAGCAGCGTTTCTCGGACAGGGAACTTCTACGAGCAGTACTTC
J gene: TRBJ2-7
clone size: -
D gene: TRBD1
V gene: TRBV9

CDR3 protein: CASSPLAGVSETQYF
CDR3 DNA: TGTGCCAGCAGCCCCCTAGCGGGAGTCTCAGAGACCCAGTACTTC
J gene: TRBJ2-5
clone size: once
D gene: TRBD2
V gene: TRBV7-3

CDR3 protein: CASSFRDSFNEQFF
CDR3 DNA: TGCGCCAGCAGCTTCCGGGACAGTTTTAATGAGCAGTTCTTC
J gene: TRBJ2-1
clone size: -
D gene: TRBD1
V gene: TRBV5-1

CDR3 protein: CASRLANEQFF
CDR3 DNA: TGTGCCAGCAGACTAGCGAACGAGCAGTTCTTC
J gene: TRBJ2-1
clone size: -
D gene: TRBD2
V gene: TRBV28

CDR3 protein: CAISDSRTGFNTEAFF
CDR3 DNA: TGTGCCATCAGTGATTCCCGGACAGGGTTTAACACTGAAGCTTTCTTT
J gene: TRBJ1-1
clone size: -
D gene: TRBD1
V gene: TRBV10-3

CDR3 protein: CASSQDQVRAGLNSPLHF
CDR3 DNA: TGCGCCAGCAGCCAAGATCAAGTCCGGGCAGGGCTGAATTCACCCCTCCACTTT
J gene: TRBJ1-6
clone size: -
D gene: -
V gene: TRBV4-1

CDR3 protein: CASSLGLADNEQFF
CDR3 DNA: TGTGCCAGCAGCCTGGGACTAGCGGACAATGAGCAGTTCTTC
J gene: TRBJ2-1
clone size: once
D gene: TRBD2
V gene: TRBV3-1/TRBV3-2

CDR3 protein: CASSSREGSSYNEQFF
CDR3 DNA: TGTGCCAGCAGCTCCAGGGAGGGGAGCTCCTACAATGAGCAGTTCTTC
J gene: TRBJ2-1
clone size: -
D gene: TRBD2
V gene: TRBV25-1

CDR3 protein: CASSHVAGRLHEQYF
CDR3 DNA: TGTGCCAGCAGCCACGTAGCGGGACGGCTCCACGAGCAGTACTTC
J gene: TRBJ2-7
clone size: -
D gene: TRBD2
V gene: TRBV3-1/TRBV3-2

CDR3 protein: CASSQGTGSQPQHF
CDR3 DNA: TGTGCCAGCAGCCAAGGCACAGGGTCTCAGCCCCAGCATTTT
J gene: TRBJ1-5
clone size: -
D gene: -
V gene: TRBV3-1/TRBV3-2

CDR3 protein: CASSDRVVSGYTF
CDR3 DNA: TGTGCCAGCAGTGACAGGGTAGTCTCTGGCTACACCTTC
J gene: TRBJ1-2
clone size: -
D gene: -
V gene: TRBV6-1

CDR3 protein: CASSQGREPYEQYF
CDR3 DNA: TGTGCCAGCTCACAGGGGCGGGAGCCCTACGAGCAGTACTTC
J gene: TRBJ2-7
clone size: -
D gene: TRBD2
V gene: TRBV18

CDR3 protein: CASSYSSSYNSPLHF
CDR3 DNA: TGTGCCAGCAGTTACTCGAGTAGTTATAATTCACCCCTCCACTTT
J gene: TRBJ1-6
clone size: -
D gene: -
V gene: TRBV6-6

CDR3 protein: CASSLSWIGDTEAFF
CDR3 DNA: TGTGCCAGCAGCTTGAGTTGGATAGGGGACACTGAAGCTTTCTTT
J gene: TRBJ1-1
clone size: once
D gene: -
V gene: TRBV28

CDR3 protein: CASSTQQPGINGYTF
CDR3 DNA: TGTGCCAGCAGCACCCAGCAGCCGGGGATAAATGGCTACACCTTC
J gene: TRBJ1-2
clone size: few
D gene: -
V gene: TRBV28

CDR3 protein: CASSQGDRFSSYEQYF
CDR3 DNA: TGCGCCAGCAGCCAAGGCGACAGGTTTAGCTCCTACGAGCAGTACTTC
J gene: TRBJ2-7
clone size: -
D gene: -
V gene: TRBV4-3

CDR3 protein: CASSLAGGRNIQYF
CDR3 DNA: TGTGCCAGCAGCTTAGCGGGAGGAAGGAACATTCAGTACTTC
J gene: TRBJ2-4
clone size: few
D gene: -
V gene: TRBV7-2

CDR3 protein: CALDTLAVSDTQYF
CDR3 DNA: TGTGCCTTAGACACGCTAGCGGTCTCAGATACGCAGTATTTT
J gene: TRBJ2-3
clone size: -
D gene: TRBD2
V gene: TRBV30

CDR3 protein: CASRQGSYNEQFF
CDR3 DNA: TGCGCCAGCAGGCAGGGCTCCTACAATGAGCAGTTCTTC
J gene: TRBJ2-1
clone size: -
D gene: -
V gene: TRBV5-1

CDR3 protein: CASSETFQGYEQYF
CDR3 DNA: TGTGCCAGCAGTGAAACGTTTCAGGGCTACGAGCAGTACTTC
J gene: TRBJ2-7
clone size: -
D gene: -
V gene: TRBV6-1

CDR3 protein: CASSLGAEAFF
CDR3 DNA: TGCGCCAGCAGCTTGGGAGCTGAAGCTTTCTTT
J gene: TRBJ1-1
clone size: -
D gene: -
V gene: TRBV5-1

CDR3 protein: CANGIRDRSSYEQYF
CDR3 DNA: TGTGCCAACGGGATTCGGGACAGAAGCTCCTACGAGCAGTACTTC
J gene: TRBJ2-7
clone size: -
D gene: TRBD1
V gene: TRBV24-1

CDR3 protein: CASRSGQGTTEAFF
CDR3 DNA: TGTGCCAGCAGGTCCGGACAGGGGACCACTGAAGCTTTCTTT
J gene: TRBJ1-1
clone size: -
D gene: TRBD1
V gene: TRBV28

CDR3 protein: CAWSATGGLEKLFF
CDR3 DNA: TGTGCCTGGAGTGCTACAGGGGGCCTTGAAAAACTGTTTTTT
J gene: TRBJ1-4
clone size: once
D gene: TRBD1
V gene: TRBV30

CDR3 protein: CATSEVGGARQETQYF
CDR3 DNA: TGTGCCACCAGTGAGGTCGGGGGGGCCCGCCAAGAGACCCAGTACTTC
J gene: TRBJ2-5
clone size: -
D gene: TRBD2
V gene: TRBV24-1

CDR3 protein: CASSWGQGRDSPLHF
CDR3 DNA: TGTGCCAGCAGTTGGGGACAAGGGCGCGATTCACCCCTCCACTTT
J gene: TRBJ1-6
clone size: -
D gene: -
V gene: TRBV6-5

CDR3 protein: CASSPLGQGRETQYF
CDR3 DNA: TGTGCCAGCAGCCCCTTGGGACAGGGGAGGGAGACCCAGTACTTC
J gene: TRBJ2-5
clone size: -
D gene: TRBD1
V gene: TRBV5-6

CDR3 protein: CASSYAWAPGYGYTF
CDR3 DNA: TGTGCCAGCAGTTACGCGTGGGCGCCCGGCTATGGCTACACCTTC
J gene: TRBJ1-2
clone size: -
D gene: -
V gene: TRBV6-5

CDR3 protein: CAISTYTTNEKLFF
CDR3 DNA: TGTGCCATCAGTACGTACACAACTAATGAAAAACTGTTTTTT
J gene: TRBJ1-4
clone size: -
D gene: -
V gene: TRBV2

CDR3 protein: CASSQRITGFSSYNEQFF
CDR3 DNA: TGCGCCAGCAGCCAAAGGATTACGGGGTTCAGCTCCTACAATGAGCAGTTCTTC
J gene: TRBJ2-1
clone size: -
D gene: -
V gene: TRBV4-1

CDR3 protein: CASSPRQGGNQPQHF
CDR3 DNA: TGTGCCAGCAGTCCAAGACAGGGTGGCAATCAGCCCCAGCATTTT
J gene: TRBJ1-5
clone size: -
D gene: TRBD1
V gene: TRBV27

CDR3 protein: CASSVPRVRVYGYTF
CDR3 DNA: TGTGCCAGCAGTGTGCCCCGAGTACGTGTCTATGGCTACACCTTC
J gene: TRBJ1-2
clone size: -
D gene: -
V gene: TRBV2

CDR3 protein: CASATGNNEKLFF
CDR3 DNA: TGTGCCAGCGCGACAGGGAATAATGAAAAACTGTTTTTT
J gene: TRBJ1-4
clone size: -
D gene: TRBD1
V gene: TRBV19

CDR3 protein: CASRPSGRGTGELFF
CDR3 DNA: TGTGCCAGCAGACCAAGCGGGAGAGGGACCGGGGAGCTGTTTTTT
J gene: TRBJ2-2
clone size: once
D gene: TRBD2
V gene: TRBV7-9

CDR3 protein: CASSLISQGTEAFF
CDR3 DNA: TGCGCCAGCAGCTTGATATCCCAGGGGACTGAAGCTTTCTTT
J gene: TRBJ1-1
clone size: once
D gene: -
V gene: TRBV4-3

CDR3 protein: CASSFTAGGGNEQFF
CDR3 DNA: TGTGCCAGCAGTTTTACGGCGGGAGGTGGGAATGAGCAGTTCTTC
J gene: TRBJ2-1
clone size: -
D gene: TRBD2
V gene: TRBV7-7

CDR3 protein: CASSSQGRSSNEQFF
CDR3 DNA: TGTGCCAGCAGTTCACAGGGGAGATCTAGCAATGAGCAGTTCTTC
J gene: TRBJ2-1
clone size: once
D gene: TRBD1
V gene: TRBV28

CDR3 protein: CASRGEGLNEQFF
CDR3 DNA: TGTGCCAGCCGTGGGGAGGGCCTCAATGAGCAGTTCTTC
J gene: TRBJ2-1
clone size: -
D gene: TRBD2
V gene: TRBV27

CDR3 protein: CASSPGLSPGTQYF
CDR3 DNA: TGTGCCAGCAGCCCCGGACTATCGCCTGGGACGCAGTATTTT
J gene: TRBJ2-3
clone size: -
D gene: -
V gene: TRBV7-2

CDR3 protein: CASLLEGAKRQFF
CDR3 DNA: TGTGCCAGCCTGCTAGAGGGGGCGAAACGGCAGTTCTTC
J gene: TRBJ2-1
clone size: -
D gene: TRBD1
V gene: TRBV2

CDR3 protein: CASSHRGLPYEQYF
CDR3 DNA: TGTGCCAGCAGTCACAGGGGGTTACCCTACGAGCAGTACTTC
J gene: TRBJ2-7
clone size: -
D gene: TRBD1
V gene: TRBV28

CDR3 protein: CASREAGANEKLFF
CDR3 DNA: TGTGCCAGTAGGGAGGCAGGGGCTAATGAAAAACTGTTTTTT
J gene: TRBJ1-4
clone size: -
D gene: -
V gene: TRBV19

CDR3 protein: CASSFDRASRDTQYF
CDR3 DNA: TGCGCCAGCAGCTTTGACAGGGCGTCGAGGGATACGCAGTATTTT
J gene: TRBJ2-3
clone size: -
D gene: TRBD1
V gene: TRBV5-1

CDR3 protein: CASSPLSGTGSYTF
CDR3 DNA: TGTGCCAGCTCACCACTTTCCGGGACAGGGAGCTACACCTTC
J gene: TRBJ1-2
clone size: once
D gene: TRBD1
V gene: TRBV18

CDR3 protein: CASRRGVQEGYGYTF
CDR3 DNA: TGTGCCAGCCGCAGAGGCGTACAGGAGGGCTATGGCTACACCTTC
J gene: TRBJ1-2
clone size: -
D gene: -
V gene: TRBV19

CDR3 protein: CASSVGSTNGDEKLFF
CDR3 DNA: TGTGCCAGCAGCGTAGGATCGACGAACGGGGATGAAAAACTGTTTTTT
J gene: TRBJ1-4
clone size: -
D gene: -
V gene: TRBV9

CDR3 protein: CASSQGGLSVDGYTF
CDR3 DNA: TGCGCCAGCAGCCAAGGCGGGTTAAGTGTAGATGGCTACACCTTC
J gene: TRBJ1-2
clone size: -
D gene: -
V gene: TRBV4-1

CDR3 protein: CASTRTGQSNQPQHF
CDR3 DNA: TGTGCCAGTACCAGAACGGGTCAGAGCAATCAGCCCCAGCATTTT
J gene: TRBJ1-5
clone size: few
D gene: -
V gene: TRBV19

CDR3 protein: CASSPSRQDSYGYTF
CDR3 DNA: TGTGCCAGCAGCCCCAGCCGACAGGATAGCTATGGCTACACCTTC
J gene: TRBJ1-2
clone size: -
D gene: -
V gene: TRBV7-8

CDR3 protein: CASSQVDRGTAGANVLTF
CDR3 DNA: TGCGCCAGCAGCCAAGTGGACAGGGGGACGGCTGGGGCCAACGTCCTGACTTTC
J gene: TRBJ2-6
clone size: -
D gene: TRBD1
V gene: TRBV4-1

CDR3 protein: CASSPSGDTQYF
CDR3 DNA: TGCGCCAGCAGCCCCAGCGGAGATACGCAGTATTTT
J gene: TRBJ2-3
clone size: -
D gene: -
V gene: TRBV5-1

CDR3 protein: CASSSDREAMYTEAFF
CDR3 DNA: TGTGCCAGCAGCTCAGACAGGGAGGCAATGTACACTGAAGCTTTCTTT
J gene: TRBJ1-1
clone size: -
D gene: TRBD1
V gene: TRBV9